This TCR beta chain was recorded in a study of early T cells in non-severe SARS-CoV-2 infection (dated by TCRdb to about 2021). With regard to the full study: Because TCR sequencing was done on bulk RNA from unsorted whole blood, the alpha and beta chains could not be paired. What the study reported, not specific to this receptor: VDJdb matching was skewed toward anti-spike CD8 responses and likely underestimated virus-specific expansions by missing private and CD4 specificities.

This clonotype showed up many times. Its antigen is not yet known. The input lacks base qualities; no much larger clone sits a single base away. Measured from the cysteine to the phenylalanine, the CDR3 is 13 residues long. Only the CDR3 region is kept as DNA, spanning 39 bases read in frame from base 1. Trimming takes 4 bases off V and 10 bases off J; junction bases not matched to a gene: 9. The method behind the library was 5' RACE. TCRdb shows the sequencer as NextSeq 500. In the TCR library protocol, unique molecular identifiers were attached to individual cDNA molecules to correct for PCR bias and sequencing error. Both TCR alpha and beta chains were sequenced, and tight co-correlation was observed between alpha and beta sequence abundances in each sample. The study's own analysis went as follows. Decombinator V4 was used to annotate TCR sequences for V gene, J gene and CDR3. TCRs were defined as expanded if a significant change between any two time points was detected under a Poisson model with p below 0.0001. TCR abundances were normalised to the total number of TCRs sequenced per sample and expressed as counts per million. MAIT TCRs were defined by TRAV1-2 paired with TRAJ12, TRAJ20 or TRAJ33, and iNKT TCRs by TRAV10 paired with TRAJ18. A search of VDJdb, accessed on 1 November 2021, was run for TCRs annotated to CMV, EBV and SARS-CoV-2, with TCRs annotated for multiple antigens excluded. The public reads were reanalyzed by TCRdb: fastp trimming at Q25, MiXCR alignment, in-frame beta chains only. Rows with one shared CDR3 protein collapse into an entry with the most common genes and DNA. V and J calls and clone size were set by TCRdb, not the authors. Recorded for this sample are about 48,000 distinct CDR3 sequences; 7.7% of them occurred a single time. 5% to 6.5% of the sample goes to the ten largest clones.

A case-control design nested within a healthcare worker cohort in London, UK, was used, with weekly nasopharyngeal swab PCR tests and blood sampling performed. Healthcare workers were recruited between 23 and 31 March 2020, during the week of the UK lockdown, and were followed weekly for up to about 15 weeks. The sequencing input was whole blood. The sequence joins TRBV12-3 or TRBV12-4 to TRBJ1-1, with 7 junctional bases fitting TRBD1. The sequence came from an adult who was a healthcare worker with PCR-confirmed SARS-CoV-2 infection or an uninfected control (not recorded which). The bases are TGTGCCAGCAGTTCCGACAGGGTGAGGTTAGCTTTCTTT. Translation gives CASSSDRVRLAFF.